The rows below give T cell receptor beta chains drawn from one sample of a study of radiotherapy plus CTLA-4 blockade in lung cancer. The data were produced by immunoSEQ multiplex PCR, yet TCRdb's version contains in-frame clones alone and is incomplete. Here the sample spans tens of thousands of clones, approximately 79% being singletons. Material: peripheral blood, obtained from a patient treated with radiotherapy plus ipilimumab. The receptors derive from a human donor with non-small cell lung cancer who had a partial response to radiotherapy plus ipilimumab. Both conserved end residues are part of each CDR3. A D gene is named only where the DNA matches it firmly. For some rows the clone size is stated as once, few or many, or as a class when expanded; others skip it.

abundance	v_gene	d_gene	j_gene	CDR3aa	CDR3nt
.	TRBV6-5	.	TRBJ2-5	CASSHLQETQYF	TGTGCCAGCAGTCACCTACAAGAGACCCAGTACTTC
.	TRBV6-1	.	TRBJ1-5	CATRDISNQPQHF	TGTGCCACTAGGGACATTAGCAATCAGCCCCAGCATTTT
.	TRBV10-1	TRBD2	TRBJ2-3	CASSEQFLAGPGDTQYF	TGCGCCAGCAGTGAGCAGTTCTTAGCGGGGCCGGGGGATACGCAGTATTTT
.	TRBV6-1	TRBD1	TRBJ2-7	CASNHRGLSYEQYF	TGTGCCAGCAACCACAGGGGGCTATCATACGAGCAGTACTTC
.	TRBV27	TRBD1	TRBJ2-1	CASSKQGANNEQFF	TGTGCCAGCAGCAAACAGGGGGCTAACAATGAGCAGTTCTTC
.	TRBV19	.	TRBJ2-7	CASSILQGGEQYF	TGTGCCAGTAGTATCCTCCAGGGGGGCGAGCAGTACTTC
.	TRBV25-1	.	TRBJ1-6	CASSAGQIYNSPLHF	TGTGCCAGCAGTGCTGGACAAATCTATAATTCACCCCTCCACTTT
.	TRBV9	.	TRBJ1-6	CASSVTGDNSPLHF	TGTGCCAGCAGCGTCACGGGGGATAATTCACCCCTCCACTTT
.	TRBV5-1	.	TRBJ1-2	CASLQQVIHGYTF	TGCGCCAGCCTGCAACAGGTAATTCATGGCTACACCTTC
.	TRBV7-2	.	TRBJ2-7	CASSLVAGHEQYF	TGTGCCAGCAGCTTAGTGGCAGGGCACGAGCAGTACTTC
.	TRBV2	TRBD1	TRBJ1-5	CASGRGAASNQPQHF	TGTGCCAGCGGCAGGGGGGCAGCCAGCAATCAGCCCCAGCATTTT
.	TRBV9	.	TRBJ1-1	CASSSAGGVRTEAFF	TGTGCCAGCAGCTCCGCGGGAGGAGTCCGAACTGAAGCTTTCTTT
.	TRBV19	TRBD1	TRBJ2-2	CASSLPTGSTGELFF	TGTGCCAGTAGTTTACCGACAGGGAGTACCGGGGAGCTGTTTTTT
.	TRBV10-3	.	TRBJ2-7	CAITPGHKGYEQYF	TGTGCCATCACCCCGGGACACAAAGGGTACGAGCAGTACTTC
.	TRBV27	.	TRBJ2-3	CASSPLGTHTQYF	TGTGCCAGCAGTCCCCTCGGGACACACACGCAGTATTTT
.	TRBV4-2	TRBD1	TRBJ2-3	CASSPGQGAGDTQYF	TGTGCCAGCAGCCCAGGCCAGGGGGCAGGGGATACGCAGTATTTT
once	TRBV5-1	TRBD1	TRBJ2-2	CASSLGTGVDTGELFF	TGCGCCAGCAGCTTGGGGACAGGGGTCGACACCGGGGAGCTGTTTTTT
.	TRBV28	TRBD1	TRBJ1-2	CASNPRDRGLSGYTF	TGTGCCAGCAACCCCCGGGACAGGGGGCTCAGTGGCTACACCTTC
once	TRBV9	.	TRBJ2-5	CASSVGEIETQYF	TGTGCCAGCAGCGTTGGGGAGATAGAGACCCAGTACTTC
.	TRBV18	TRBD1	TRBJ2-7	CASSPLPGGYEQYF	TGTGCCAGCTCACCACTTCCAGGGGGCTACGAGCAGTACTTC
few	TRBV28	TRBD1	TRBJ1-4	CASSSLPGQGLPNEKLFF	TGTGCCAGCAGTTCTCTACCGGGACAGGGCCTTCCTAATGAAAAACTGTTTTTT
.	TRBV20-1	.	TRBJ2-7	CSAQSSVEQYF	TGCAGTGCTCAAAGTAGCGTCGAGCAGTACTTC
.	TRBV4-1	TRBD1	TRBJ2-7	CASSQDRQGAYEQYF	TGCGCCAGCAGCCAAGACCGGCAGGGGGCCTACGAGCAGTACTTC
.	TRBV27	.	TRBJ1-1	CASSARGDEAFF	TGTGCCAGCAGTGCCAGGGGAGATGAAGCTTTCTTT
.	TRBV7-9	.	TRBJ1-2	CASSRHEQSNYGYTF	TGTGCCAGCAGCCGCCACGAACAGAGTAACTATGGCTACACCTTC
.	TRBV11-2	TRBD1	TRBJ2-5	CASSLVGTVQETQYF	TGTGCCAGCAGCTTAGTGGGGACAGTCCAAGAGACCCAGTACTTC
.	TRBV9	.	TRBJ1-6	CASSGLRGNSPLHF	TGTGCCAGCAGCGGCCTTAGGGGGAATTCACCCCTCCACTTT
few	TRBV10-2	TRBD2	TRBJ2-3	CASSAQRGSTDTQYF	TGCGCCAGCAGTGCCCAGCGGGGTAGCACAGATACGCAGTATTTT
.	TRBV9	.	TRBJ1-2	CASSVRAGDGYTF	TGTGCCAGCAGCGTACGGGCAGGGGATGGCTACACCTTC
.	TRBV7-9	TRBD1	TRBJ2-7	CASRAGQVEQYF	TGTGCCAGCAGGGCGGGACAGGTAGAGCAGTACTTC
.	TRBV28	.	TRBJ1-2	CASSPAGGHNYGYTF	TGTGCCAGCAGCCCCGCGGGGGGACACAACTATGGCTACACCTTC
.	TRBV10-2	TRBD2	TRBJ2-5	CASSLTSYQETQYF	TGCGCCAGCAGTCTGACTAGCTATCAAGAGACCCAGTACTTC
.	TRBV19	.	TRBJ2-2	CASNGGWGAGELFF	TGTGCCAGTAATGGGGGGTGGGGAGCCGGGGAGCTGTTTTTT
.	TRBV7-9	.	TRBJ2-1	CASSLDPVYNEQFF	TGTGCCAGCAGCTTAGATCCAGTATACAATGAGCAGTTCTTC
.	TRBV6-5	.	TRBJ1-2	CASGPSTGTNYGYTF	TGTGCCAGCGGCCCCTCGACAGGAACGAACTATGGCTACACCTTC
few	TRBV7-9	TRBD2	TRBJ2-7	CASSFFGGSSYEQYF	TGTGCCAGCAGCTTCTTCGGGGGGTCCTCCTACGAGCAGTACTTC
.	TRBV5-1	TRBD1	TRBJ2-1	CASSLEQGERNEQFF	TGCGCCAGCAGCTTGGAACAGGGGGAACGAAATGAGCAGTTCTTC
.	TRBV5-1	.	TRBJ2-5	CASSLNTIQETQYF	TGCGCCAGCAGCTTGAACACTATCCAAGAGACCCAGTACTTC
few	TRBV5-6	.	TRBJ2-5	CASSQERLQETQYF	TGTGCCAGCAGCCAGGAGCGGTTACAAGAGACCCAGTACTTC
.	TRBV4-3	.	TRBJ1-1	CASSQDVGRRSFF	TGCGCCAGCAGCCAAGATGTAGGCAGGCGAAGCTTCTTT
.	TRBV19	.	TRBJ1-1	CASSDEAMNTEAFF	TGTGCCAGTAGTGATGAGGCTATGAACACTGAAGCTTTCTTT
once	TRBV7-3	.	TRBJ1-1	CASSLSGTTEAFF	TGTGCCAGCAGCTTATCGGGTACCACTGAAGCTTTCTTT
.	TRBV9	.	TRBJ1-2	CASSDRESGGYTF	TGTGCCAGCAGCGACAGGGAATCGGGCGGCTACACCTTC
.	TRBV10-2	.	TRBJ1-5	CASSESGVDQPQHF	TGCGCCAGCAGTGAGTCAGGGGTGGATCAGCCCCAGCATTTT
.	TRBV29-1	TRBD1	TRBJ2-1	CSAEPRDRGGHNEQFF	TGCAGCGCTGAACCCCGGGACAGGGGGGGGCACAATGAGCAGTTCTTC
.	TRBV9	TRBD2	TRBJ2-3	CASSPSIGRGAVGGTDTQYF	TGTGCCAGCAGCCCCTCTATCGGGCGGGGGGCCGTAGGAGGCACAGATACGCAGTATTTT
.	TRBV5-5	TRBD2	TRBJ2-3	CASSLAASGGVITQYF	TGTGCCAGCAGCTTGGCCGCTAGCGGGGGAGTCATTACGCAGTATTTT